Each of the 27 T cell receptor beta chains below was sequenced from the same sample in a study of identical twins. MiXCR, run by TCRdb on the 5' RACE reads, gives a single entry per CDR3 protein. The sample records about 240,000 distinct CDR3 sequences, 10% to 13% being singletons. The specimen sequenced was memory T cells sorted from blood. The source is a man in his fifties or sixties in good health.

The chain recombines TRBV12-3 or TRBV12-4 with TRBJ2-7; D may be TRBD2 (5 bases). Trimming cost V 1 base and J 3 bases, with 10 bases left between them. The length of the CDR3 is 14 residues. Here the CDR3 reads CASSLGGGDYEQYF. CDR3 nucleotides: TGTGCCAGCAGTTTAGGTGGAGGAGACTACGAGCAGTACTTC.

In its sample, this clonotype was seen many times. The chain recombines TRBV20-1 with TRBJ2-1; TRBD2 matches 15 bases. Germline lookup yields CDR1 DFQATT and CDR2 SNEGSKA (reference sequence). This CDR3 is built from 17 residues. V trimming: 5 bases; J trimming: 7 bases; junction bases outside the gene matches: 12. The CDR3, as DNA: TGCAGTGCTGCTACCATGAAGGGACTAGCGGGAGGTAATGAGCAGTTCTTC. Translation gives CSAATMKGLAGGNEQFF.

The sample holds many counts of this clonotype. The chain combines TRBV28 with TRBJ2-3, with D perhaps matching TRBD2 (5 bases). V lost 4 bases, J lost 2 bases, and 13 bases lay in between. The CDR3 is made up of 15 amino acids. The germline CDR1 and CDR2 sequences are MDHEN and SYDVKM. CDR3 nucleotide sequence: TGTGCCAGCAGTTCTCGGAGACGGGACACAGATACGCAGTATTTT. As protein: CASSSRRRDTDTQYF.

This clonotype appeared a few times. This chain links TRBV7-2 with TRBJ2-3, with a tentative D call TRBD2 (5 bases). V was cut by 5 bases and J by 6 bases, with 18 bases left in between. Germline assignment: CDR1 SGHTA and CDR2 FQGNSA. This CDR3 has 15 residues. The DNA of the CDR3 is TGTGCCAGCAGCCTTGCGGCTCCCCGAGGGGATACGCAGTATTTT. Translated: CASSLAAPRGDTQYF. The full variable domain, completed using reference TRBV7-2 and TRBJ2-3, is GAGVSQSPSNKVTEKGKDVELRCDPISGHTALYWYRQSLGQGLEFLIYFQGNSAPDKSGLPSDRFSAERTGGSVSTLTIQRTQQEDSAVYLCASSLAAPRGDTQYFGPGTRLTVL.

The chain combines TRBV30 with TRBJ2-1; D call uncertain. Germline CDR1 and CDR2: GTSNPN and SVGIG (reference sequence). Trimming took off 4 bases at V and 7 bases at J, with 14 bases between the two ends. This CDR3 is 13 amino acids long. The CDR3 sequence is CAWNLVFGNEQFF. The CDR3 DNA sequence: TGTGCCTGGAATCTCGTTTTTGGGAATGAGCAGTTCTTC.

This clonotype was detected many times. The chain recombines TRBV4-2 with TRBJ1-1, with no clear D. The germline V gene has CDR1 LGHNA and CDR2 YNFKEQ. The V end lost 4 bases, the J end lost 5 bases, and 14 bases lay between the germline ends. The CDR3 runs 14 residues. CDR3 nucleotide sequence: TGTGCCAGCAGCCCTCTAAAGGGAAGGACTGAAGCTTTCTTT. It specifies CASSPLKGRTEAFF.

The chain joins TRBV5-1 to TRBJ1-6; tentative D call: TRBD1 (5 bases). In germline, CDR1 is SGHRS, CDR2 YFSETQ. Between the trimmed V and J ends, which lost 0 bases and 7 bases, there was a span of 8 bases. This CDR3 has 14 residues. The CDR3 region has the DNA TGCGCCAGCAGCTTGGTTGGGGACAATTCACCCCTCCACTTT. Translating gives CASSLVGDNSPLHF.

J is TRBJ2-7 and V is TRBV12-3 or TRBV12-4, with D uncertain. Trimming left V 6 bases short and J 5 bases short, with 20 bases between. The CDR3 runs to 15 residues. The CDR3 is CASSHAGRNLDEQYF. The CDR3 DNA reads as TGTGCCAGCAGCCACGCCGGTAGGAACCTCGACGAGCAGTACTTC.

This clonotype has a count of ten or more. The chain has TRBV6-6 and TRBJ2-7; no clear D. V dropped 6 bases and J dropped 3 bases, with 6 bases sitting between them. The CDR3 has 11 amino acids. The germline V gene has CDR1 MNHNY and CDR2 SVGAGI (reference sequence). The CDR3 coding sequence is TGTGCCAGCAGCTTTAACTACGAGCAGTACTTC. It codes for CASSFNYEQYF.

This clonotype was recorded at least ten times. V and J are TRBV20-1 and TRBJ2-1, with 11 bases that match TRBD1. CDR1 is DFQATT, CDR2 SNEGSKA, per germline (reference sequence). J gave up 4 bases and V 5 bases, and 10 bases lay outside the gene matches. CDR3 size: 16 residues. CDR3 amino acids: CSAQGQGAYLYNEQFF. Here the CDR3 DNA reads TGCAGTGCTCAAGGACAGGGGGCTTACCTTTACAATGAGCAGTTCTTC.

The chain couples TRBV20-1 to TRBJ1-5; TRBD1 is a possible D gene (5 bases). This CDR3 spans 13 amino acids. V was shortened by 1 base and J by 2 bases, with 6 bases between the two germline ends. Germline CDR1 reads DFQATT; CDR2 reads SNEGSKA (reference sequence). This chain's CDR3 is CSARAGGNQPQHF. The CDR3 DNA reads as TGCAGTGCTAGAGCGGGGGGCAATCAGCCCCAGCATTTT.

In its sample, this clonotype was seen a few times. V and J are TRBV4-3 and TRBJ2-5; D is ambiguous. With 1 base removed from V and 5 bases from J, the gap between germline ends came to 8 bases. The CDR3 extends over 13 amino acids. Germline assignment: CDR1 LGHNA and CDR2 YSLEER. Here the CDR3 DNA reads TGCGCCAGCAGCCAAGGGATTAGGGAGACCCAGTACTTC. Translation: CASSQGIRETQYF.

The CDR3 spells CSVEDGALAAYSYTF. Here the CDR3 DNA reads TGCAGCGTTGAAGATGGGGCATTGGCCGCGTATAGCTACACCTTC. This sequence joins TRBV29-1 and TRBJ1-2; a weak D match, TRBD1 (5 bases). The CDR3 has 15 residues. The ends were cut back, 0 bases at V and 9 bases at J, with 20 bases in the middle. Germline CDR1 is SQVTM and CDR2 is ANQGSEA.

The V and J genes are TRBV25-1 and TRBJ2-3; D remains ambiguous. Germline CDR1 and CDR2: MGHDK and SYGVNS. The CDR3 spans 16 residues. V was clipped by 4 bases and J by 3 bases, with 17 bases between them. In DNA, the CDR3 is TGTGCCAGCAGTGCACTACCGGGCCTGGAGACAGATACGCAGTATTTT. Translating gives CASSALPGLETDTQYF.

At least ten counts were recorded for this clonotype. The chain employs TRBV20-1 and TRBJ1-6; D might be TRBD1 (6 bases). Germline CDR1 reads DFQATT; CDR2 reads SNEGSKA (reference sequence). This CDR3 spans 13 amino acids. Trimming stripped 4 bases from V and 5 bases from J, with 9 bases between. The CDR3 DNA follows: TGCAGTGCTACAGGGGCGAATAATTCACCCCTCCACTTT. Amino acids: CSATGANNSPLHF.

Worth noting for this clonotype: A read error may explain this, as a much larger clone is one base away. The chain combines TRBV7-9 with TRBJ1-2; tentatively, D is TRBD1 (5 bases). CDR3 length: 14 residues. The germline V gene has CDR1 SEHNR and CDR2 FQNEAQ (reference sequence). CDR3 residues: CASSASGTRYVYTF. For the CDR3, the DNA is TGTGCCAGCAGCGCATCCGGGACTCGCTATGTCTACACCTTC. The whole variable domain, filled in from reference TRBV7-9 and TRBJ1-2, reads DTGVSQNPRHKITKRGQNVTFRCDPISEHNRLYWYRQTLGQGPEFLTYFQNEAQLEKSRLLSDRFSAERPKGSFSTLEIQRTEQGDSAMYLCASSASGTRYVYTFGSGTRLTVV.

This chain connects TRBV20-1 to TRBJ2-3; 12 bases align to TRBD2. Germline CDR1 reads DFQATT; CDR2 reads SNEGSKA (reference sequence). Germline trimming cut 8 bases from V and 7 bases from J; bases unmatched to any gene: 4. This CDR3 is 12 amino acids long. CDR3 sequence reads: CSLAGGPNTQYF. CDR3 nucleotide sequence: TGCAGTCTAGCGGGAGGGCCCAATACGCAGTATTTT.

This clonotype showed up many times. The V call is TRBV12-3 or TRBV12-4, the J call TRBJ1-1; no definite D call. This CDR3 has 13 amino acids. V was pared by 5 bases and J by 3 bases, with 10 bases between. The CDR3 nucleotides read TGTGCCAGCAGTCCGTCCCGCTACACTGAAGCTTTCTTT. This gives the protein CASSPSRYTEAFF.

This clonotype was counted ten times or more. The chain links TRBV15 to TRBJ2-2; a possible D gene is TRBD2 (5 bases). Germline CDR1 and CDR2: LNHNV and YYDKDF (reference sequence). The CDR3 length is 15 residues. V was trimmed by 3 bases and J by 5 bases, leaving 13 bases between them. This CDR3 is CATSREVFVTGELFF. In DNA, the CDR3 is TGTGCCACCAGCAGGGAGGTATTCGTGACCGGGGAGCTGTTTTTT.

This rearrangement joins TRBV2 to TRBJ2-6; no firm D call. CDR1 is SNHLY and CDR2 is FYNNEI in the germline V gene. V lost 7 bases to trimming and J lost 2 bases, with 9 bases between them. The CDR3 length is 14 residues. The CDR3, as DNA: TGTGCCAGCATGCCCCGGGCTGGGGCCAACGTCCTGACTTTC. It encodes CASMPRAGANVLTF.

This clonotype has ten or more counts. This chain links TRBV7-2 with TRBJ1-5; D gene ambiguous. This CDR3 has 14 amino acids. Trimming removed 1 base from V and 0 bases from J, with 4 bases in between. Looked up from germline, CDR1 is SGHTA and CDR2 is FQGNSA. CDR3 residues: CASSLGFSNQPQHF. The CDR3 DNA reads as TGTGCCAGCAGCTTAGGGTTTAGCAATCAGCCCCAGCATTTT.

Many counts were recorded for this clonotype. The V and J genes are TRBV12-3 or TRBV12-4 and TRBJ1-4; 10 bases are shared with TRBD1. The CDR3 runs 14 residues. V dropped 5 bases and J dropped 7; count of bases not matched to a gene: 4. The CDR3 sequence is CASSLTGGGEKLFF. In nucleotides, the CDR3 is TGTGCCAGCAGTCTGACAGGGGGCGGTGAAAAACTGTTTTTT.

The chain has TRBV28 and TRBJ2-7; either TRBD1 or TRBD2 may fit D (6 bases each). CDR1 and CDR2 (germline): MDHEN, SYDVKM. The CDR3 has 13 residues. V gave up 8 bases and J gave up 6 bases, with 17 bases separating them. DNA for the CDR3: TGTGCCAGCCACGGAAGGGGGGATCGCGAGCAGTACTTC. Amino acids: CASHGRGDREQYF. The entire variable domain, with the rest obtained from reference TRBV28 and TRBJ2-7, is as follows: DVKVTQSSRYLVKRTGEKVFLECVQDMDHENMFWYRQDPGLGLRLIYFSYDVKMKEKGDIPEGYSVSREKKERFSLILESASTNQTSMYLCASHGRGDREQYFGPGTRLTVT.

The genes are TRBV6-5 and TRBJ2-5, with D unclear. CDR3 length: 15 amino acids. The germline V gene encodes CDR1 MNHEY and CDR2 SVGAGI. The V end was cut by 0 bases, the J end by 1 base, with 9 bases between. The CDR3 loop reads CASSYSVGVQETQYF. CDR3 nucleotide sequence: TGTGCCAGCAGTTACTCGGTTGGGGTCCAAGAGACCCAGTACTTC.

This clonotype was detected ten times or more. The chain employs TRBV20-1 and TRBJ2-1; a possible D gene is TRBD2 (5 bases). The V gene's germline CDR1 is DFQATT and CDR2 SNEGSKA (reference sequence). V lost 0 bases and J lost 4, with 7 bases in between. The CDR3 totals 13 residues. The CDR3 is CSARDRGYNEQFF. DNA for the CDR3: TGCAGTGCTAGAGATCGGGGTTACAATGAGCAGTTCTTC.

In its sample, this clonotype was seen a few times. The chain recombines TRBV11-2 with TRBJ2-1; D gene unclear. V was trimmed by 0 bases and J by 5 bases, leaving 8 bases between them. This CDR3 has 14 amino acids. Germline V CDR1 and CDR2: SGHAT, FQNNGV. CDR3 sequence reads: CASSLDYQNNEQFF. CDR3 nucleotide sequence: TGTGCCAGCAGCTTAGATTACCAAAACAATGAGCAGTTCTTC.

The chain is built from TRBV7-2 and TRBJ1-4; weak D call: TRBD1 (5 bases). Germline CDR1 SGHTA, CDR2 FQGNSA. Trimming pared 2 bases from V and 3 bases from J, leaving 10 bases between. This CDR3 region has 15 residues. In DNA, the CDR3 is TGTGCCAGCAGCTTATGGGGGGGGGCTAATGAAAAACTGTTTTTT. Encoded protein: CASSLWGGANEKLFF.